This is a list of T cell receptor beta chains from one sample in a study of blood T cell repertoires in COVID-19. Profiling relied on immunoSEQ multiplex PCR, and the TCRdb table lists in-frame clones only, not all of them. The sample includes 140,000 to 150,000 clones, approximately 86% seen only once; the top ten take 6.2%. Sequencing was performed on PBMCs or T cells enriched from blood (not recorded which). The receptors originated from a woman in her 40s who had recovered from COVID-19. The CDR3 runs from the conserved cysteine through the conserved F or W. D genes are given only for firm matches. A row's size may be missing; if present it is once, few, many or a size class.

>TRBJ1-2|NA|TRBV7-9|TRBD1
CASSNDMTGEFRYTF
TGTGCCAGCAGCAACGACATGACAGGGGAGTTTCGCTACACCTTC
>TRBJ1-3|once|TRBV13|NA
CASSLGPGSGNTIYF
TGTGCCAGCAGCTTAGGCCCCGGTTCTGGAAACACCATATATTTT
>TRBJ2-2|NA|TRBV21-1|NA
CASSKDSPHLAGKINTGELFF
TGTGCCAGCAGCAAAGACTCCCCCCATCTAGCGGGGAAAATAAACACCGGGGAGCTGTTTTTT
>TRBJ2-5|NA|TRBV12-3/TRBV12-4|TRBD1
CASTTGGGETQYF
TGTGCCAGCACGACAGGGGGTGGGGAGACCCAGTACTTC
>TRBJ2-3|NA|TRBV19|NA
CASSIIGDTQYF
TGTGCCAGTAGTATCATCGGGGATACGCAGTATTTT
>TRBJ1-1|few|TRBV18|NA
CASSQDKNTEAFF
TGTGCCAGCTCACAGGACAAGAACACTGAAGCTTTCTTT
>TRBJ1-2|NA|TRBV29-1|NA
CSVVGDPRGENYGYTF
TGCAGCGTTGTGGGGGACCCCAGGGGTGAAAACTATGGCTACACCTTC
>TRBJ1-5|NA|TRBV30|NA
CAWNRDTNQPQHF
TGTGCCTGGAACCGGGACACCAATCAGCCCCAGCATTTT
>TRBJ2-1|NA|TRBV2|NA
CASLGGSSYNEQFF
TGTGCCAGCTTAGGGGGAAGCTCCTACAATGAGCAGTTCTTC
>TRBJ2-4|NA|TRBV10-2|NA
CASSDFRDLAKNIQYF
TGCGCCAGCAGTGATTTCAGGGACTTAGCCAAAAACATTCAGTACTTC
>TRBJ1-2|NA|TRBV19|TRBD1
CASSFQGQGPSGGYTF
TGTGCCAGTAGTTTCCAAGGACAGGGCCCCTCCGGGGGCTACACCTTC
>TRBJ1-6|NA|TRBV3-1/TRBV3-2|TRBD1
CASSPRQGGRHSPLHF
TGTGCCAGCAGCCCTCGACAGGGGGGTCGCCATTCACCCCTCCACTTT
>TRBJ2-7|NA|TRBV10-2|NA
CASSASGPNYEQYF
TGCGCCAGCAGTGCGTCGGGGCCCAACTACGAGCAGTACTTC
>TRBJ1-5|NA|TRBV6-1|NA
CASNSQGRAQPQHF
TGTGCCAGCAATTCGCAGGGTAGGGCTCAGCCCCAGCATTTT
>TRBJ2-3|NA|TRBV4-1|TRBD1
CASSQPPGQGLKIFTDTQYF
TGCGCCAGCAGCCAACCTCCCGGACAGGGGCTAAAAATTTTCACAGATACGCAGTATTTT
>TRBJ2-5|few|TRBV7-9|NA
CASGRRANQETQYF
TGTGCCAGCGGTCGGAGGGCAAACCAAGAGACCCAGTACTTC
>TRBJ2-3|once|TRBV6-5|NA
CASSYLSDTQYF
TGTGCCAGCAGTTACCTTAGCGATACGCAGTATTTT
>TRBJ1-5|NA|TRBV18|TRBD1
CASSQDRANQPQHF
TGTGCCAGCTCCCAAGACAGGGCCAATCAGCCCCAGCATTTT
>TRBJ2-1|NA|TRBV5-1|TRBD2
CASSLRGLADSSYNEQFF
TGCGCCAGCAGCTTGCGAGGGCTAGCGGATAGCTCCTACAATGAGCAGTTCTTC
>TRBJ1-1|NA|TRBV13|TRBD1
CASSPRPRTGNTEAFF
TGTGCCAGCAGCCCCCGACCCCGGACAGGGAACACTGAAGCTTTCTTT
>TRBJ1-3|NA|TRBV5-1|NA
CASSLGGPAFSGNTIYF
TGCGCCAGCAGCTTGGGAGGGCCCGCTTTCTCTGGAAACACCATATATTTT
>TRBJ2-1|NA|TRBV5-1|NA
CASSLGQGSYNEQFF
TGCGCCAGCAGCTTGGGGCAGGGGTCCTACAATGAGCAGTTCTTC
>TRBJ2-3|NA|TRBV30|NA
CALTAASRWTDTQYF
TGTGCCTTAACGGCTGCTAGCCGGTGGACGGATACGCAGTATTTT
>TRBJ2-2|NA|TRBV18|TRBD2
CASSPRTPSGRNTGELFF
TGTGCCAGCTCACCACGGACCCCTAGCGGGAGAAACACCGGGGAGCTGTTTTTT
>TRBJ2-2|NA|TRBV19|NA
CASSIDGGRGGELFF
TGTGCCAGTAGTATAGATGGTGGCCGCGGTGGGGAGCTGTTTTTT
>TRBJ2-3|NA|TRBV6-5|TRBD2
CASRLAGSTDTQYF
TGTGCCAGCAGACTAGCGGGGAGCACAGATACGCAGTATTTT
>TRBJ2-1|NA|TRBV19|NA
CASSIDSYNEQFF
TGTGCCAGTAGTATAGATAGTTACAATGAGCAGTTCTTC
>TRBJ2-2|NA|TRBV5-6|NA
CASSLGILGTGELFF
TGTGCCAGCAGCTTGGGAATTCTAGGCACCGGGGAGCTGTTTTTT
>TRBJ2-1|NA|TRBV6-5|NA
CASTPRERDEQFF
TGTGCCAGCACCCCTAGGGAGCGCGATGAGCAGTTCTTC
>TRBJ1-1|NA|TRBV6-5|TRBD1
CASSIGTVGAEAFF
TGTGCCAGCAGTATAGGGACAGTCGGGGCTGAAGCTTTCTTT
>TRBJ1-5|NA|TRBV11-2|NA
CASSLDYTGKQPQHF
TGTGCCAGCAGCTTAGACTATACAGGGAAGCAGCCCCAGCATTTT
>TRBJ2-2|few|TRBV7-8|TRBD2
CASSLTRGGLTGELFF
TGTGCCAGCAGCTTAACGCGGGGGGGCCTCACCGGGGAGCTGTTTTTT
>TRBJ1-5|NA|TRBV12-3/TRBV12-4|NA
CASSFGERPQHF
TGTGCCAGCAGTTTTGGAGAACGGCCCCAGCATTTT
>TRBJ1-1|many|TRBV10-2|TRBD1
CASSESRRQGGLLGAFF
TGCGCCAGCAGTGAGTCTAGGAGACAGGGGGGTCTCTTGGGAGCTTTCTTT
>TRBJ2-3|once|TRBV30|NA
CAWSPSYAPSETQYF
TGTGCCTGGAGTCCATCCTACGCCCCATCGGAGACGCAGTATTTT
>TRBJ2-1|once|TRBV18|TRBD2
CASSPLAGEGEQFF
TGTGCCAGCTCACCTCTAGCGGGAGAGGGTGAGCAGTTCTTC